These 11 T cell receptor beta chains came from one sample sequenced in a study of tumor-infiltrating lymphocytes in primary liver carcinoma. From 500 ng total RNA, TCR beta cDNA was generated with a primer in the constant region. Library construction for TCR beta comprised three nested multiplex PCR rounds performed with slightly modified ARM-PCR. Forward primers for TRBV1-TRBV30 and a C-beta reverse primer served the first two PCR rounds, at about 9 cycles each. TCRdb re-called the multiplex PCR reads with MiXCR, one entry per CDR3 protein. The sample shows roughly 330,000 distinct CDR3 sequences, less than 70% of them seen only once. The authors took blood RNA from unsorted whole blood and also extracted germline DNA. The specimen was peripheral blood. All receptors come from a man in his forties with primary liver carcinoma and hepatitis B virus infection.

The chain couples TRBV2 to TRBJ2-7; possible D gene TRBD2, 6 bases. Trimming removed 8 bases from V and 7 bases from J, with 15 bases in between. Germline-derived CDR1 and CDR2 are SNHLY and FYNNEI. The CDR3 is made up of 12 amino acids. The CDR3 DNA reads as TGTGCCAGCCGGGAGCCCTACGAGGAGCAGTACTTC. Its protein is CASREPYEEQYF.

The chain joins TRBV7-9 to TRBJ2-1; TRBD2 aligns across 10 bases. The J segment lost 2 bases and the V segment lost 5 bases, leaving 12 bases of the junction unmatched. This CDR3 is built from 18 residues. The V gene's germline CDR1 is SEHNR and CDR2 FQNEAQ (reference sequence). DNA of the CDR3: TGTGCCAGCAGCATGAGCGGGAGGGCCCTCGGGACCTACAATGAGCAGTTCTTC. Its protein is CASSMSGRALGTYNEQFF.

As regards this clonotype: Compared with germline, one end of the junction differs, possibly owing to a read error. In DNA form, the CDR3 reads TGTGCCAACAGCTGGGAGCTCCGGGCCCCTTATGGCTACACCTTC. Protein product: CANSWELRAPYGYTF. The V call is TRBV11-2, the J call TRBJ1-2, with unresolved D. CDR1 SGHAT and CDR2 FQNNGV come from the germline V gene. The CDR3 runs to 15 residues.

Regarding this clonotype: Given a much more abundant clone one base away, this may be a read error. The J gene is TRBJ1-2, the V gene TRBV6-5; TRBD1 aligns across 7 bases. Germline V gene data show CDR1 as MNHEY and CDR2 as SVGAGI. The CDR3 runs 13 residues. V shed 7 bases, J shed 4 bases, and the junction held 6 bases outside the gene matches. The CDR3 sequence is CASITDRLYGYTF. Written as DNA, the CDR3 is TGTGCCAGCATTACGGACAGGCTCTATGGCTACACCTTC.

As concerns this clonotype: An end of the junction does not agree with germline; a read error may underlie this. V gene TRBV29-1 combines with J gene TRBJ1-2, with 8 bases lining up with TRBD1. The germline gives CDR1 SQVTM, CDR2 ANQGSEA. The CDR3 length is 14 residues. The CDR3 DNA follows: TGCAGCGTTGATTGGACAGGGACGGGTGAGGGCTACGCCTTC. Residues: CSVDWTGTGEGYAF.

This clonotype has more than one count but fewer than ten. V usage is TRBV28 and J usage is TRBJ2-7; unclear D gene. The V and J ends lost 4 bases and 2 bases respectively, with 12 bases between them. Germline V gene lookup returns CDR1 MDHEN and CDR2 SYDVKM. There are 14 residues in the CDR3. The CDR3: CASSSVGKAYEQYF. In nucleotides, the CDR3 is TGTGCCAGCAGTTCTGTCGGCAAGGCCTACGAGCAGTACTTC.

In the case of this clonotype: This sequence may be a read error, since a much larger clone differs from it by one base. The gene calls are TRBV12-3 or TRBV12-4 and TRBJ2-7; D gene unclear. The CDR3 loop spans 13 amino acids. The chain's CDR3 is CTSSPNLDYEQYF. The CDR3, as DNA: TGTACCAGCAGTCCTAATCTGGACTACGAGCAGTACTTC.

There are many counts of this clonotype. V usage is TRBV11-3 and J usage is TRBJ1-2; maybe TRBD1 (6 bases). Between the trimmed V and J ends, which lost 1 base and 3 bases, there was a span of 15 bases. The CDR3 length is 16 residues. The germline CDR1 and CDR2 sequences are SGHNT and YENEEA. The chain's CDR3 is CASSLGNRTVDYGYTF. CDR3 nucleotide sequence: TGTGCCAGCAGCTTAGGAAATCGGACAGTCGACTATGGCTACACCTTC.

Notes on this clonotype: At one boundary the junction diverges from the germline segment, which might be a read error. DNA for the CDR3: TGTGCCAGCAGTTTACTAAGGATGAACATTGAAGCTTTCTTT. It specifies CASSLLRMNIEAFF. This chain links TRBV28 with TRBJ1-1; D remains ambiguous. CDR3 size: 14 residues. CDR1 MDHEN and CDR2 SYDVKM come from the germline V gene.

Regarding this clonotype: A junction boundary mismatches the germline segment, possibly from a read error. The V call is TRBV25-1, the J call TRBJ2-3; tentatively, D is TRBD1 or TRBD2 (5 bases each). This CDR3 contains 19 residues. Germline loops: CDR1 MGHDK, CDR2 SYGVNS. The CDR3 coding sequence is TGTGCCAGCAGTGTCCGCGTAGGGGACCAGAAATCTAGCACGGATACGCAGTATTTT. Translation: CASSVRVGDQKSSTDTQYF.

There are many counts of this clonotype. V gene TRBV29-1 combines with J gene TRBJ1-2; 7 bases line up with TRBD1. This CDR3 contains 13 residues. V lost 5 bases and J lost 5; bases outside the gene matches: 8. Germline CDR1 and CDR2: SQVTM and ANQGSEA. The DNA of the CDR3 is TGCAGCGTTATAGGGGGACAGCTATATGGCTACACCTTC. It codes for CSVIGGQLYGYTF.